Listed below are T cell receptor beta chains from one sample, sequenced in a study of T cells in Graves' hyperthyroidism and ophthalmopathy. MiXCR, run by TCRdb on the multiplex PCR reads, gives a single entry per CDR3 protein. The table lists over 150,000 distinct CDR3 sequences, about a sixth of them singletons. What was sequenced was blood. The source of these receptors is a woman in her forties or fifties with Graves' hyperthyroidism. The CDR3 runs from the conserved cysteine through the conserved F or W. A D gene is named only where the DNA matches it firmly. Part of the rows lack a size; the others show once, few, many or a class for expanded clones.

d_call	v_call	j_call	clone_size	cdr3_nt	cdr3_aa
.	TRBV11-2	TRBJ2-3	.	TGTGCCAGCAGCCAGCCGGGACGGAAAAGCACAGATACGCAGTATTTT	CASSQPGRKSTDTQYF
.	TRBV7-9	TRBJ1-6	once	TGTGCCAGCAGGGACGGACGGTATAATTCACCCCTCCACTTT	CASRDGRYNSPLHF
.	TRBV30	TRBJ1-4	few	TGTGCCTGGAGTAGAAACAGTGTCACTAATGAAAAACTGTTTTTT	CAWSRNSVTNEKLFF
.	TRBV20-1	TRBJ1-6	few	TGCAGTGCGGCCACGGGGTCACCCCTCCACTTT	CSAATGSPLHF
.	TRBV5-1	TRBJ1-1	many	TGCGCCAGCAGCTTGGGGTTCGGAGAGAACACTGAAGCTTTCTTT	CASSLGFGENTEAFF
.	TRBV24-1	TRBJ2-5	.	TGTGCCACCAGTGATCCCAGGGTCGGGAATCAAGAGACTCAGTACTTC	CATSDPRVGNQETQYF
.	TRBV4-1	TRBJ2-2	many	TGCGCCAGCAGCCAAGGGGCCAGGGGTTTCACCGGGGAGCTGTTTTTT	CASSQGARGFTGELFF
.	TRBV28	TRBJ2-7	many	TGTGCCAGCAGTTCAGGGGTGCCCTACGAGCAGTACTTC	CASSSGVPYEQYF
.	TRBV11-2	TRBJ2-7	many	TGTGCCAGCAGCTTAGTGAGGGACCTGGGCTACGAGCAGTACTTC	CASSLVRDLGYEQYF
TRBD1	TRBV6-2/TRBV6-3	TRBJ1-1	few	TGTGCCAGCAGTTACCCGGGACAGGGGGCGCGAGGCACTGAAGCTTTCTTT	CASSYPGQGARGTEAFF
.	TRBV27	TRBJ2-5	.	TGTGCCAGCAGTCCTTGGGCACGTAACAGCCGAGAGACCCAGTACTTC	CASSPWARNSRETQYF
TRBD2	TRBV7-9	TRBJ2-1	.	TGTGCCAGCAACTCCGTTGCGGGAGGGTACAATGAGCAGTTCTTC	CASNSVAGGYNEQFF
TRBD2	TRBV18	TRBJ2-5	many	TGTGCCAGCTCACCAGGACTAGCGGGAAGGAAGACCCAGTACTTC	CASSPGLAGRKTQYF
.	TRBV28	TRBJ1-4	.	TGTGCCAGCAGTTTACCGGTGGGGGGTGCCAATGAAAAACTGTTTTTT	CASSLPVGGANEKLFF
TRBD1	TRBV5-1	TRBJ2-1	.	TGCGCCAGCAGCACACAGGGGATCAACAATGAGCAGTTCTTC	CASSTQGINNEQFF
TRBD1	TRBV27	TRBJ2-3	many	TGTGCCAGCAGATGGGACAGGGGAATAGATACGCAGTATTTT	CASRWDRGIDTQYF
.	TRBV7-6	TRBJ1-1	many	TGTGCCAGCAGCTTAGGGGGCCTTGGGACTGAAGCTTTCTTT	CASSLGGLGTEAFF
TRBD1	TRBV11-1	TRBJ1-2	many	TGTGCCAGCAGCCGTTCCGGGACAGGACCCTATGGCTACACCTTC	CASSRSGTGPYGYTF
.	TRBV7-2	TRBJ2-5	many	TGTGCCAGCAGCTTTTTGACTAGTTTTTACGAGACCCAGTACTTC	CASSFLTSFYETQYF
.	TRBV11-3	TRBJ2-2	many	TGTGCCAGCACCGAATCGAACACCGGGGAGCTGTTTTTT	CASTESNTGELFF
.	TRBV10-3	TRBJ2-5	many	TGTGCCATCAGTGAAGGAGGTTCGTCGGAGACCCAGTACTTC	CAISEGGSSETQYF
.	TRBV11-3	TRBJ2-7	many	TGTGCCAGCAGCTTAGATAGAAATCCGGCCTACGAGCAGTACTTC	CASSLDRNPAYEQYF
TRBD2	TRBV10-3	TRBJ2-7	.	TGTGCCATCAGCTACAGCGGGAGTGGCAGCGAGCAGTACTTC	CAISYSGSGSEQYF
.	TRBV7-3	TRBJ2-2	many	TGTGCCAGCAGCTTCTCGGGTCCGGGACTCACCGGGGAGCTGTTTTTT	CASSFSGPGLTGELFF
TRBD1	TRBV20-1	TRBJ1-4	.	TGCAGTGCCACCCCCGGGACAGGGGCCCTCAATGAAAAACTGTTTTTT	CSATPGTGALNEKLFF
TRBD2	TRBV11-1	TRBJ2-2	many	TGTGCCAGCAGCTTAGAAGCGGGAGGTCGGACCGGGGAGCTGTTTTTT	CASSLEAGGRTGELFF
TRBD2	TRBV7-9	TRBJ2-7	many	TGTGCCAGCAGCTCAACTCGGACTAGCGAGATCTACGAGCAGTACTTC	CASSSTRTSEIYEQYF
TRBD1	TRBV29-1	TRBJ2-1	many	TGCAGCGTTGCAGGACAGGGGGACAATGAGCAGTTCTTC	CSVAGQGDNEQFF
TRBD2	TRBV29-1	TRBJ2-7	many	TGCAGCGTTGGGCCGGGAGGTAGCGAGCAGTACTTC	CSVGPGGSEQYF
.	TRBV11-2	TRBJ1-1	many	TGTGCCAGCAGCTTAGATTTAGAGGGTTCGAACACTGAAGCTTTCTTT	CASSLDLEGSNTEAFF
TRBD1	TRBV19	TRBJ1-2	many	TGTGCCAGTAGGGACAGGGGGCGAGAAGATGGCTACACCTTC	CASRDRGREDGYTF
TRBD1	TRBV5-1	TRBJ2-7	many	TGCGCCAGCAGCTTGTCCGGGACAGGGACAGAAGAGCAGTACTTC	CASSLSGTGTEEQYF
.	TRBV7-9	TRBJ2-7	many	TGTGCCAGCAGCCCCGGCTCCTACGAGCAGTACTTC	CASSPGSYEQYF
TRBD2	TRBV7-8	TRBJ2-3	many	TGTGCCAGCAGTCTTACGGACCTAGCGGGCACAGATACGCAGTATTTT	CASSLTDLAGTDTQYF
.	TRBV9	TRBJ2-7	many	TGTGCCAGCAGCGTAGAGGGGGGGACAGACTATTTGAGGGAGCAGTACTTC	CASSVEGGTDYLREQYF
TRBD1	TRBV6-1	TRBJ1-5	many	TGTGCCAGCAGCACCGGGACAGGGGCTTTCGGTCAGCCCCAGCATTTT	CASSTGTGAFGQPQHF
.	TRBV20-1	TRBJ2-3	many	TGCAGTGCTAGAGACTGGGGGCGAAGCACAGATACGCAGTATTTT	CSARDWGRSTDTQYF
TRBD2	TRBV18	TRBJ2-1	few	TGTGCCAGCTCACCACCGTCCAGCGGGAGAGGCAATGAGCAGTTCTTC	CASSPPSSGRGNEQFF
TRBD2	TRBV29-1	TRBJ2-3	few	TGCAGCGTTGATATTCTCCTAGCGGCAGACACAGATACGCAGTATTTT	CSVDILLAADTDTQYF
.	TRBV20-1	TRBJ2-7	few	TGCAGTGCTAGACCGGCGAGGCTAGGGGGATCCTACGAGCAGTACTTC	CSARPARLGGSYEQYF
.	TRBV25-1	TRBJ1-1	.	TGTGCCAGCAGTGAATACGGGCCCAGGGGCGACACTGAAGCTTTCTTT	CASSEYGPRGDTEAFF
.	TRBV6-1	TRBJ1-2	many	TGTGCCGTGAGAGCTCCAGGGGAATGGGTGAAAGGCTACACCTTC	CAVRAPGEWVKGYTF
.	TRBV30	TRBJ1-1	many	TGTGCCTGGACCCAGGGGAACACTGAAGCTTTCTTT	CAWTQGNTEAFF
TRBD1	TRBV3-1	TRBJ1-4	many	TGTGCCAGCAGCCAAGCGTCAGGGACAGGGAAAGAAAAACTGTTTTTT	CASSQASGTGKEKLFF
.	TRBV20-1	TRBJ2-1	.	TGCAGTGCTAGGTTCCCTCGTGAGCAGTTCTTC	CSARFPREQFF
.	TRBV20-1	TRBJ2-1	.	TGCAGTGCTAGTCAGGGAGATTACAATGAGCAGTTCTTC	CSASQGDYNEQFF
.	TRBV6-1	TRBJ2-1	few	TGTGCCAGCACGGCAGACGGAGGACTATACAATGAGCAGTTCTTC	CASTADGGLYNEQFF
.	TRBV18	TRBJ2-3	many	TGTGCCAGCTGGGGCGGCTCTAGCACAGATACGCAGTATTTT	CASWGGSSTDTQYF
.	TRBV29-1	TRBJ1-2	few	TGCAGCGTCGCAGGACAGCTTGCTAACTATGGCTACACCTTC	CSVAGQLANYGYTF
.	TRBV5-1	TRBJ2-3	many	TGCGCCAGCAGCTTGGCCGGCTCTCCGAGCACAGATACGCAGTATTTT	CASSLAGSPSTDTQYF
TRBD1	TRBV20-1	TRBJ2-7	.	TGCAGTGCGACCGGGACAGGGTTCCCCTACGAGCAGTACTTC	CSATGTGFPYEQYF
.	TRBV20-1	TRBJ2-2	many	TGCAGTGCTGGGGACACCGGGGAGCTGTTTTTT	CSAGDTGELFF
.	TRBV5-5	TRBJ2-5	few	TGTGCCAGCAGCTTGGCTTTACAGACAGAGACCCAGTACTTC	CASSLALQTETQYF
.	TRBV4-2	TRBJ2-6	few	TGTGCCAGCAGCCAAACGGGACTTCAGGATGGGGCCAACGTCCTGACTTTC	CASSQTGLQDGANVLTF
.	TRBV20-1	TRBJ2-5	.	TGCGGTGCTAGAGATAATAGGGCAGTGGAGACCCAGTACTTC	CGARDNRAVETQYF
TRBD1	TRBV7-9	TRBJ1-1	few	TGTGCCAGCAGTTGGCCGGACAGGAAGAACACTGAAGCTTTCTTT	CASSWPDRKNTEAFF
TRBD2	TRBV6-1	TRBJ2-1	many	TGTGCCAGCAGTGAGGGACTAGCGGGAGTCAATGAGCAGTTCTTC	CASSEGLAGVNEQFF
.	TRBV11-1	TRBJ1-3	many	TGTGCCAGCAGCTTTCGGACGCTAACTGGAAACACCATATATTTT	CASSFRTLTGNTIYF
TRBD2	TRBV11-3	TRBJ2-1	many	TGTGCCAGCAGCTTCGGACTAGCGGGGGTGAGCTCCTACAATGAGCAGTTCTTC	CASSFGLAGVSSYNEQFF